This note documents a single T cell receptor beta chain sequence. The antigen is unknown. This entry comes from a study of shared clonotypes between healthy human individuals. Findings and limits, study-wide: Sharing across a handful of donors was seen in roughly 5% of naive CD4 clonotypes. What limited the represented genetic and exposure-history diversity was the small number of donors.

Each PCR replicate from the sorted subsets contained about 180 ng DNA, which is around 30,000 T cell genomes. Sequencing used immunoSEQ multiplex PCR; TCRdb keeps in-frame clones, though not all of them. The table has a few million clones, roughly 92% seen once. The sample was naive CD4+ T cells sorted from blood. Regarding subset: CD45RA+ positively selected. This receptor was taken from a man aged 18 to 30 in good health.

The CDR3 is CASFLEGTDTQYF. As DNA, the CDR3 is TGCGCCAGCTTCCTCGAGGGCACAGATACGCAGTATTTT. V usage is TRBV5-1 and J usage is TRBJ2-3, with unresolved D. The V end was cut by 7 bases, the J end by 1 base, with 10 bases between. This CDR3 is built from 13 residues. Germline V gives CDR1 SGHRS, CDR2 YFSETQ.